This TCR beta chain was found in a study of metastatic and nonmetastatic thyroid tumors. Across the study: Both malignant and benign thyroid patients supplied peripheral blood and tumor or nodule tissue samples, across which the repertoires of these patients were then compared.

MiXCR re-clonotyped the PCR reads for TCRdb. This table holds 15,000 to 20,000 clones, 30% to 35% found once. This clone was recorded a few times. J gave up 1 base and V 8 bases, and 5 bases lay outside the gene matches. The CDR3 totals 14 residues. Treatment of any kind had been given to no patient before thyroid surgery. This clonotype originated in a male donor with papillary thyroid cancer or a benign thyroid nodule (not recorded which). Some clones in this sample may be carry-over from other donors' samples. The chain carries TRBV12-3 or TRBV12-4 and TRBJ2-1; 7 nucleotides line up with TRBD1. The specimen sequenced was tumor tissue. CDR3 nucleotides: TGTGCCAGCCTTGACAGGGTATCCTACAATGAGCAGTTCTTC. Amino acid sequence: CASLDRVSYNEQFF.